Below are 19 T cell receptor beta chains sequenced from a single sample in a study of blood T cell repertoires in COVID-19. Clones were sequenced by immunoSEQ multiplex PCR, and TCRdb holds only the in-frame ones, with some missing. The sample contains 150,000 or so clones, approximately 84% of which appear only once. Specimen: PBMCs or T cells enriched from blood (not recorded which). The source of these receptors is a woman between 45 and 60 years old who had recovered from COVID-19.

The rearrangement uses TRBV19 and TRBJ1-2; 12 bases line up with TRBD1. The germline V gene encodes CDR1 LNHDA and CDR2 SQIVND (reference sequence). The CDR3 is 14 amino acids. V shed 4 bases, J shed 6 bases, and the junction held 3 bases outside the gene matches. CDR3 nucleotide sequence: TGTGCCAGTAGTAGTGGGACAGGGGGCCATGGCTACACCTTC. Its protein product is CASSSGTGGHGYTF.

The chain recombines TRBV15 with TRBJ1-5; D possibly corresponds to TRBD1 (5 bases). CDR1 is LNHNV, CDR2 YYDKDF, per germline (reference sequence). The CDR3 spans 15 residues. Trimming pared 5 bases from V and 0 bases from J, leaving 11 bases between. CDR3 sequence: CATSVQGNSNQPQHF. CDR3 DNA: TGTGCCACCAGCGTGCAGGGAAATAGCAATCAGCCCCAGCATTTT.

V is TRBV11-3 and J is TRBJ1-5, with 8 bases aligning to TRBD1. This CDR3 region has 13 residues. Germline V gene lookup returns CDR1 SGHNT and CDR2 YENEEA. V trimming: 3 bases; J trimming: 6 bases; junction bases outside the gene matches: 1. CDR3 loop: CASSFDRGQPQHF. The DNA for the CDR3 is TGTGCCAGCAGCTTCGACAGGGGTCAGCCCCAGCATTTT. The full variable domain, completed using reference TRBV11-3 and TRBJ1-5, is EAGVVQSPRYKIIEKKQPVAFWCNPISGHNTLYWYLQNLGQGPELLIRYENEEAVDDSQLPKDRFSAERLKGVDSTLKIQPAELGDSAVYLCASSFDRGQPQHFGDGTRLSIL.

The rearrangement links TRBV5-6 to TRBJ2-5; 8 nucleotides line up with TRBD2. V gave up 1 base and J gave up 4 bases; unmatched junction bases: 0. Germline lookup yields CDR1 SGHDT and CDR2 YYEEEE. This CDR3 has 13 amino acids. In DNA form, the CDR3 reads TGTGCCAGCAGCTTGACTAGCGGAGAGACCCAGTACTTC. This translates into CASSLTSGETQYF.

The chain joins TRBV10-3 to TRBJ2-5, with 8 bases identical to TRBD1. CDR3 size: 15 residues. Germline trimming cut 5 bases from V and 4 bases from J; bases unmatched to any gene: 9. Germline lookup yields CDR1 ENHRY and CDR2 SYGVKD. Here the CDR3 DNA reads TGTGCCATCAGTTCAGACAGGGGATTTTCAGAGACCCAGTACTTC. This encodes CAISSDRGFSETQYF.

V is TRBV19 and J is TRBJ2-7; TRBD2 matches at 8 bases. Trimming took 6 bases from V and 0 from J; bases not matched to a gene: 4. Per germline, CDR1 LNHDA and CDR2 SQIVND (reference sequence). This CDR3 has 14 residues. The CDR3: CASSTSGRSYEQYF. In nucleotides, the CDR3 is TGTGCCAGTAGCACTAGCGGTCGCTCCTACGAGCAGTACTTC.

The genes are TRBV30 and TRBJ1-6; 9 nucleotides align to TRBD1. Germline CDR1 and CDR2: GTSNPN and SVGIG (reference sequence). J was trimmed by 8 bases and V by 2 bases; bases with no gene match: 10. The length of the CDR3 is 16 residues. CDR3 coding DNA: TGTGCCTGGAGTCCCGACAGGGGGTTTTTAGATTCACCCCTCCACTTT. Protein product: CAWSPDRGFLDSPLHF.

The rearrangement joins TRBV2 to TRBJ1-2, with D perhaps TRBD1 (6 bases). Trimming removed 5 bases from V and 8 bases from J, with 21 bases in between. Germline CDR1 is SNHLY and CDR2 is FYNNEI. The CDR3 length is 15 residues. CDR3 region: CASSRGHTLMEGYTF. The CDR3, as DNA: TGTGCCAGCAGTAGGGGACATACGCTCATGGAAGGCTACACCTTC.

The chain employs TRBV29-1 and TRBJ2-3; the D gene is possibly TRBD2 (5 bases). The germline V gene has CDR1 SQVTM and CDR2 ANQGSEA. The V end lost 8 bases, the J end lost 2 bases, and 17 bases lay between the germline ends. The CDR3 totals 14 residues. CDR3 in DNA: TGCAGCATATACGGAGAGGGCCTCACAGATACGCAGTATTTT. Its translation is CSIYGEGLTDTQYF.

J is TRBJ1-2 and V is TRBV29-1; D remains ambiguous. Germline assignment: CDR1 SQVTM and CDR2 ANQGSEA. The CDR3 spans 11 residues. V lost 4 bases and J 4 bases, leaving 7 bases between the germline ends. CDR3 sequence: CSVGLGYGYTF. The CDR3 DNA is TGCAGCGTTGGTCTCGGCTATGGCTACACCTTC.

The gene calls are TRBV2 and TRBJ2-5; D is ambiguous. With 10 bases removed from V and 2 bases from J, the gap between germline ends came to 17 bases. The CDR3 is 14 residues long. Germline lookup yields CDR1 SNHLY and CDR2 FYNNEI. The CDR3 here is CATRVGPRQETQYF. The DNA of the CDR3 is TGTGCCACTCGGGTGGGTCCCCGGCAAGAGACCCAGTACTTC.

This clone was picked up one time. The chain combines TRBV27 with TRBJ2-5, with TRBD1 identical over 10 bases. CDR1 and CDR2 (germline): MNHEY, SMNVEV (reference sequence). The V segment lost 6 bases and the J segment 5 bases; nucleotides outside the gene matches: 9. The CDR3 length is 15 residues. CDR3: CASRDGQGGLETQYF. Here the CDR3 DNA reads TGTGCCAGCAGGGACGGACAGGGGGGCTTGGAGACCCAGTACTTC.

V and J are TRBV6-2 or TRBV6-3 and TRBJ2-5; maybe TRBD2 (6 bases). The ends were cut back, 2 bases at V and 2 bases at J, with 15 bases in the middle. The CDR3 has 16 amino acids. The germline CDR1 and CDR2 sequences are MNHEY and SVGEGT. CDR3 in DNA: TGTGCCAGCAGTTACGGGGCCCTAGCGATACAAGAGACCCAGTACTTC. Protein: CASSYGALAIQETQYF.

The V and J genes are TRBV19 and TRBJ2-7; no firm D call. Trimming took 2 bases from V and 0 from J, leaving 8 bases between them. This CDR3 region has 14 residues. CDR1 is LNHDA, CDR2 SQIVND, per germline (reference sequence). CDR3 in DNA: TGTGCCAGTAGTATACGCGGAGCCTCCTACGAGCAGTACTTC. The encoded protein is CASSIRGASYEQYF.

The V call is TRBV2, the J call TRBJ1-4, with D possibly matching TRBD1 (5 bases). V lost 6 bases and J 8 bases, leaving 16 bases between the germline ends. The CDR3 runs 14 residues. CDR1 is SNHLY and CDR2 is FYNNEI in the germline V gene. The CDR3 DNA reads TGTGCCAGCAGGGCAGGGATATCGATCGAAAAACTGTTTTTT. Amino acids: CASRAGISIEKLFF.

The V gene is TRBV25-1, the J gene TRBJ1-2, with 12 positions matching TRBD1. The V gene end was trimmed by 4 bases and the J gene end by 2 bases; junction bases not matched to a gene: 5. This CDR3 contains 16 residues. Germline V gives CDR1 MGHDK, CDR2 SYGVNS. The CDR3 bases are TGTGCCAGCAGTGCCCCGGGACAGGGGGCGAACTATGGCTACACCTTC. Protein sequence: CASSAPGQGANYGYTF.

The count of this clone is one. The chain employs TRBV4-1 and TRBJ2-5; 7 bases line up with TRBD2. The germline V gene has CDR1 MGHRA and CDR2 YSYEKL. With 0 bases clipped from V and 4 bases from J, the junction kept 5 bases outside the gene matches. The CDR3 is made up of 15 amino acids. The CDR3 here is CASSQDRTRGETQYF. The CDR3 region has the DNA TGCGCCAGCAGCCAAGATAGGACTAGAGGAGAGACCCAGTACTTC.

In the case of this clone: A much more abundant neighbour one base away suggests this may be a read error. CDR3 residues: CASSLGNTEAFF. In DNA, the CDR3 is TGTGCCAGCAGCCTCGGGAACACTGAAGCTTTCTTT. The chain carries TRBV3-1 (or the pseudogene TRBV3-2) and TRBJ1-1; the D is unclear. Germline assignment: CDR1 LGHDT and CDR2 YNNKEL (reference sequence). V lost 4 bases, J lost 1 base, and 4 bases lay in between. This CDR3 is built from 12 residues.

The chain joins TRBV7-9 to TRBJ2-7, with 8 bases that match TRBD2. Germline CDR1 and CDR2: SEHNR and FQNEAQ (reference sequence). The CDR3 runs 16 residues. Trimming cost V 2 bases and J 1 base; bases outside gene matches: 7. CDR3 sequence: CASSLFSGDGSYEQYF. CDR3 bases: TGTGCCAGCAGCTTATTTAGCGGGGATGGTTCCTACGAGCAGTACTTC.